This TCR beta chain is from a study of blood T cells in healthy people across ages. General study findings and limits: Diversity of TCR beta per million T cells declined in a roughly linear way with age. There were more naive CD4+ cells and higher diversity in long-lived donors than in aged donors.

Individuals who donated were healthy Caucasians from Russia aged about 6 to 100. For every donor, a draw yielded roughly 9.3 milliliters of peripheral blood. This clonotype was seen ten or more times. As yet, its antigen is unknown. The second PCR ran about 6 to 12 cycles with a sample-barcoded 5' primer and J-beta primers. Each CDR3 protein is one row after TCRdb ran MiXCR on the 5' RACE reads. The table lists 450,000 to 700,000 distinct CDR3 sequences, roughly 28% of them singletons. The TCR comes from a woman aged 65 to 85 in good health. Sequencing was performed on blood.

DNA of the CDR3: TGTGCCAGCAGCCCTTTCGGAGCTTTACAAGAGACCCAGTACTTC. Amino acids: CASSPFGALQETQYF. The rearrangement links TRBV7-7 to TRBJ2-5; D not certain. The germline V and J ends were trimmed by 5 bases and 2 bases, with 15 bases remaining between them. Germline V lookup: CDR1 SSHAT, CDR2 FNYEAQ (reference sequence). This CDR3 contains 15 residues.